This T cell receptor beta chain is from a study of post-analysis software for immune sequencing data. Study as a whole: Some patients lacked subtype; others had relapsing-remitting, secondary progressive or progressive-relapsing disease. Findings of the study overall: Relative to controls, patients had about 5 TRBV segments at higher frequency, with TRBV5-6, TRBV5-1 and TRBV20-1 among these.

TCR beta cDNA libraries had unique molecular identifiers. One entry per CDR3 protein results from TCRdb running MiXCR on the PCR reads. The sample has about 760,000 distinct CDR3 sequences, about 27% seen once; the top ten hold about 0.5%. The ends were cut back, 0 bases at V and 0 bases at J, with 17 bases in the middle. This CDR3 region has 19 residues. In germline, CDR1 is LGHNA, CDR2 YSLEER. In regard to this clonotype: What it binds is unknown.

This receptor was obtained from a girl between 5 and 17 years old with multiple sclerosis. The sequenced material came from blood. The chain uses TRBV4-3 and TRBJ1-4; maybe TRBD1 (6 bases). CDR3: CASSQETTGTLSTNEKLFF. Written as DNA, the CDR3 is TGCGCCAGCAGCCAAGAGACGACAGGAACTTTGTCAACTAATGAAAAACTGTTTTTT.